This TCR beta chain was documented in a study of shared clonotypes between healthy human individuals. Whole-study results and caveats: Estimated richness values were generally larger in naive subsets than in memory subsets.

V dropped 2 bases and J dropped 6 bases, with 20 bases sitting between them. The CDR3 spans 17 residues. Germline CDR1 SGHTA, CDR2 FQGNSA. This clone has just one count. Its cognate antigen is unknown. It was across several immunoSEQ plates that each subset's genomic DNA was evenly split. Under the authors' procedure: ImmunoSEQ gave junction-only sequences without quality scores, so filtering differed. Some clones are missing from TCRdb's copy, which holds only in-frame ones; the method was immunoSEQ multiplex PCR. V, J and clone size are taken as reported in that table, and D and trimming were inferred from the DNA itself. The repertoire includes fewer than 800,000 clones, about 91% of them detected once, and 24% sits in the top ten. CD8 cells regarded as naive lacked CD45RO, were positively chosen for CCR7, and omitted terminally differentiated effector memory CD45RA+ cells. Donors were healthy HIV-negative adults without recently reported acute infections or vaccinations.

This TCR derives from a man aged 30 to 45 in good health. The sample taken for sequencing was naive CD8+ T cells sorted from blood. This chain uses TRBV7-2 with TRBJ2-1; D perhaps matches TRBD2 (6 bases). The CDR3 DNA follows: TGTGCCAGCAGCTTATGGCGGGGACCCCCTCCCATCAATGAGCAGTTCTTC. Its translation is CASSLWRGPPPINEQFF.